The rows below give T cell receptor beta chains drawn from one sample of a study of Tregs in tolerant kidney transplant recipients. Sequencing was performed with immunoSEQ multiplex PCR; in TCRdb, only in-frame clones are kept and a portion is missing. The table lists 65,000 to 85,000 clones, roughly nine tenths of them singletons, with around 1.4% in the top ten. Here the sequenced sample was CD4+ T cells from blood (PBMCs), taken 24 months after the transplant. The receptor set was obtained from a human patient who received a combined kidney and bone marrow transplant. Some T cells may have come from the graft donor. The CDR3 runs from the conserved cysteine through the conserved F or W. The D gene is left open where the match is weak. Rows may omit the clone size; those that give it use once, few, many or a size class.

clone_size: -; d_call: TRBD2; v_call: TRBV5-4; j_call: TRBJ2-5; cdr3_aa: CASSLGWTSGQETQYF; cdr3_nt: TGTGCCAGCAGCTTGGGCTGGACTAGCGGACAAGAGACCCAGTACTTC
clone_size: -; d_call: -; v_call: TRBV6-5; j_call: TRBJ2-3; cdr3_aa: CASSPPISTDTQYF; cdr3_nt: TGTGCCAGCAGCCCCCCCATTAGCACAGATACGCAGTATTTT
clone_size: -; d_call: -; v_call: TRBV4-3; j_call: TRBJ1-1; cdr3_aa: CASSLEQVTYTEAFF; cdr3_nt: TGCGCCAGCAGCCTCGAACAGGTGACATACACTGAAGCTTTCTTT
clone_size: -; d_call: -; v_call: TRBV7-9; j_call: TRBJ1-2; cdr3_aa: CASSPQGNYGYTF; cdr3_nt: TGTGCCAGCAGCCCTCAGGGAAACTATGGCTACACCTTC
clone_size: -; d_call: -; v_call: TRBV19; j_call: TRBJ2-2; cdr3_aa: CASSRVDTGELFF; cdr3_nt: TGTGCCAGTAGCCGAGTAGACACCGGGGAGCTGTTTTTT
clone_size: -; d_call: -; v_call: TRBV28; j_call: TRBJ2-5; cdr3_aa: CAARGGARETQYF; cdr3_nt: TGTGCCGCCAGAGGGGGTGCTCGAGAGACCCAGTACTTC
clone_size: once; d_call: TRBD1; v_call: TRBV2; j_call: TRBJ1-5; cdr3_aa: CASNEVQGINQPQHF; cdr3_nt: TGTGCCAGCAATGAGGTACAGGGGATTAATCAGCCCCAGCATTTT
clone_size: -; d_call: -; v_call: TRBV21-1; j_call: TRBJ2-1; cdr3_aa: CASSKGGLVGTSGSWDEQFF; cdr3_nt: TGTGCCAGCAGCAAAGGGGGACTAGTTGGGACTAGCGGGAGTTGGGATGAGCAGTTCTTC
clone_size: -; d_call: -; v_call: TRBV27; j_call: TRBJ2-7; cdr3_aa: CASSLLSGYHEQYF; cdr3_nt: TGTGCCAGCAGTTTACTATCAGGCTACCACGAGCAGTACTTC
clone_size: -; d_call: -; v_call: TRBV11-2; j_call: TRBJ2-2; cdr3_aa: CASSYYKNTGELFF; cdr3_nt: TGTGCCAGCAGCTACTACAAGAACACCGGGGAGCTGTTTTTT
clone_size: -; d_call: -; v_call: TRBV7-3; j_call: TRBJ1-5; cdr3_aa: CASSLTNNGPAGPGSNQPQHF; cdr3_nt: TGTGCCAGCAGCTTAACGAATAACGGACCAGCAGGGCCTGGTAGCAATCAGCCCCAGCATTTT
clone_size: -; d_call: TRBD2; v_call: TRBV6-6; j_call: TRBJ2-1; cdr3_aa: CASRQAGGLGEQFF; cdr3_nt: TGTGCCAGCAGGCAAGCGGGGGGGCTCGGTGAGCAGTTCTTC
clone_size: few; d_call: -; v_call: TRBV4-3; j_call: TRBJ1-1; cdr3_aa: CASSQGTPMNTEAFF; cdr3_nt: TGCGCCAGCAGCCAAGGGACACCGATGAACACTGAAGCTTTCTTT
clone_size: -; d_call: -; v_call: TRBV28; j_call: TRBJ2-1; cdr3_aa: CASSRYSGHINEQFF; cdr3_nt: TGTGCCAGCAGCAGATACAGTGGACACATCAATGAGCAGTTCTTC
clone_size: -; d_call: -; v_call: TRBV6-4; j_call: TRBJ2-2; cdr3_aa: CASKTWPNTGELFF; cdr3_nt: TGTGCCAGCAAAACCTGGCCGAACACCGGGGAGCTGTTTTTT
clone_size: -; d_call: TRBD2; v_call: TRBV9; j_call: TRBJ2-1; cdr3_aa: CASSVVAGGDDEQFF; cdr3_nt: TGTGCCAGCAGCGTAGTTGCGGGAGGTGACGATGAGCAGTTCTTC
clone_size: -; d_call: TRBD1; v_call: TRBV6-1; j_call: TRBJ1-5; cdr3_aa: CASREDRGNQPQHF; cdr3_nt: TGTGCCAGCAGGGAAGACAGGGGAAATCAGCCCCAGCATTTT
clone_size: -; d_call: -; v_call: TRBV28; j_call: TRBJ1-2; cdr3_aa: CASRGQRDNYGYTF; cdr3_nt: TGTGCCAGCAGAGGACAGAGAGATAACTATGGCTACACCTTC
clone_size: -; d_call: TRBD1; v_call: TRBV30; j_call: TRBJ1-2; cdr3_aa: CAWSVLDRVGYTF; cdr3_nt: TGTGCCTGGAGTGTACTGGACAGGGTGGGCTACACCTTC
clone_size: -; d_call: TRBD1; v_call: TRBV6-5; j_call: TRBJ1-2; cdr3_aa: CASSSGGYYGYTF; cdr3_nt: TGTGCCAGCAGCTCAGGGGGCTACTATGGCTACACCTTC
clone_size: -; d_call: -; v_call: TRBV10-1; j_call: TRBJ2-3; cdr3_aa: CASSVLYWTDTQYF; cdr3_nt: TGCGCCAGCAGCGTACTCTATTGGACAGATACGCAGTATTTT
clone_size: once; d_call: TRBD1; v_call: TRBV14; j_call: TRBJ1-1; cdr3_aa: CASSQDTGQGVTEAFF; cdr3_nt: TGTGCCAGCAGCCAAGATACGGGACAGGGGGTCACTGAAGCTTTCTTT
clone_size: -; d_call: -; v_call: TRBV5-1; j_call: TRBJ1-3; cdr3_aa: CASSPMAGLRNTIYF; cdr3_nt: TGCGCCAGCAGCCCAATGGCGGGACTAAGAAACACCATATATTTT
clone_size: -; d_call: TRBD2; v_call: TRBV7-6; j_call: TRBJ2-1; cdr3_aa: CASFSGGAPNEQFF; cdr3_nt: TGTGCCAGTTTCAGCGGGGGGGCCCCAAATGAGCAGTTCTTC
clone_size: few; d_call: -; v_call: TRBV19; j_call: TRBJ2-1; cdr3_aa: CASSISSTFLRLNEQFF; cdr3_nt: TGTGCCAGTAGTATATCATCGACTTTCCTAAGGCTCAATGAGCAGTTCTTC
clone_size: once; d_call: -; v_call: TRBV15; j_call: TRBJ2-7; cdr3_aa: CATSRHTGYENEQYF; cdr3_nt: TGTGCCACCAGCAGACACACAGGGTACGAGAACGAGCAGTACTTC
clone_size: -; d_call: TRBD2; v_call: TRBV7-9; j_call: TRBJ2-1; cdr3_aa: CASSPPGLAGVNEQFF; cdr3_nt: TGTGCCAGCAGCCCCCCGGGACTAGCGGGGGTCAATGAGCAGTTCTTC
clone_size: -; d_call: TRBD1; v_call: TRBV7-6; j_call: TRBJ2-3; cdr3_aa: CASSPRRTGGEGDTQYF; cdr3_nt: TGTGCCAGCAGCCCACGACGGACAGGGGGCGAAGGAGATACGCAGTATTTT
clone_size: -; d_call: TRBD2; v_call: TRBV2; j_call: TRBJ2-3; cdr3_aa: CASSVLAGDDTQYF; cdr3_nt: TGTGCCAGCAGTGTACTAGCGGGAGATGATACGCAGTATTTT
clone_size: -; d_call: -; v_call: TRBV6-6; j_call: TRBJ2-7; cdr3_aa: CASSRGLSYEQYF; cdr3_nt: TGTGCCAGCAGTAGGGGCCTTTCCTACGAGCAGTACTTC
clone_size: -; d_call: TRBD1; v_call: TRBV5-1; j_call: TRBJ2-1; cdr3_aa: CASSAGQGSYNEQFF; cdr3_nt: TGCGCCAGCAGCGCAGGACAGGGATCCTACAATGAGCAGTTCTTC
clone_size: -; d_call: -; v_call: TRBV6-4; j_call: TRBJ2-7; cdr3_aa: CASSVERLVSYEQYF; cdr3_nt: TGTGCCAGCAGTGTAGAGAGGCTGGTTAGCTACGAGCAGTACTTC
clone_size: -; d_call: TRBD1; v_call: TRBV7-2; j_call: TRBJ2-1; cdr3_aa: CASSQNIRQGTQFF; cdr3_nt: TGTGCCAGCAGCCAAAACATAAGACAGGGGACGCAGTTCTTC
clone_size: few; d_call: TRBD2; v_call: TRBV5-1; j_call: TRBJ2-3; cdr3_aa: CASNLLAGGFTDTQYF; cdr3_nt: TGCGCCAGCAACCTACTAGCGGGAGGGTTCACAGATACGCAGTATTTT
clone_size: -; d_call: -; v_call: TRBV18; j_call: TRBJ2-2; cdr3_aa: CASSTGTPRRTGELFF; cdr3_nt: TGTGCCAGCTCAACAGGGACGCCTCGACGAACAGGGGAGCTGTTTTTT
clone_size: -; d_call: -; v_call: TRBV4-1; j_call: TRBJ2-3; cdr3_aa: CASSQDRWVGADTQYF; cdr3_nt: TGCGCCAGCAGCCAAGATCGGTGGGTAGGGGCAGATACGCAGTATTTT
clone_size: once; d_call: TRBD1; v_call: TRBV7-9; j_call: TRBJ1-6; cdr3_aa: CASSPWTGKGSPLHF; cdr3_nt: TGTGCCAGCAGCCCATGGACAGGGAAAGGTTCACCCCTCCACTTT
clone_size: -; d_call: TRBD1; v_call: TRBV7-3; j_call: TRBJ2-5; cdr3_aa: CASSPGQGETQYF; cdr3_nt: TGTGCCAGCAGCCCCGGACAGGGTGAGACCCAGTACTTC
clone_size: -; d_call: -; v_call: TRBV25-1; j_call: TRBJ1-1; cdr3_aa: CASSEFSPRSEAFF; cdr3_nt: TGTGCCAGCAGTGAATTTAGCCCGCGATCCGAAGCTTTCTTT
clone_size: -; d_call: -; v_call: TRBV2; j_call: TRBJ1-2; cdr3_aa: CASSERRQGNYGYTF; cdr3_nt: TGTGCCAGCAGTGAAAGGCGACAAGGCAACTATGGCTACACCTTC
clone_size: -; d_call: -; v_call: TRBV5-4; j_call: TRBJ1-6; cdr3_aa: CASSSPKQGHNSPLHF; cdr3_nt: TGTGCCAGCAGCTCCCCCAAACAGGGCCATAATTCCCCCCTCCACTTT
clone_size: once; d_call: TRBD1; v_call: TRBV7-3; j_call: TRBJ2-2; cdr3_aa: CASSLKGNVDRGAAGELFF; cdr3_nt: TGTGCCAGCAGCTTAAAGGGGAACGTGGACAGGGGCGCCGCCGGGGAGCTGTTTTTT
clone_size: -; d_call: TRBD1; v_call: TRBV7-8; j_call: TRBJ1-2; cdr3_aa: CASSPRWDRARSGDGYTF; cdr3_nt: TGTGCCAGCAGCCCTAGGTGGGACAGGGCCCGATCCGGGGATGGCTACACCTTC
clone_size: -; d_call: TRBD1; v_call: TRBV13; j_call: TRBJ2-7; cdr3_aa: CASSLRTDRGSYEQYF; cdr3_nt: TGTGCCAGCAGCTTACGAACGGACAGGGGGTCCTACGAGCAGTACTTC
clone_size: -; d_call: -; v_call: TRBV7-9; j_call: TRBJ2-7; cdr3_aa: CASSLGQNTYEQYF; cdr3_nt: TGTGCCAGCAGCTTGGGGCAGAATACCTACGAGCAGTACTTC